This T cell receptor (beta chain) stems from a study of healthy donors' naive CD4 and CD8 T cells. In the study overall: A new alpha primer set targeted every functional IMGT alpha variant.

Overall study results and limits: Reportedly, most V and J gene segments showed naive CD4+ versus CD8+ bias.

Worth noting for this clonotype: Antigen: not known.

Each TCR library used 500 ng of total RNA and a linear amplification protocol. Authors' data handling: 5 healthy donors contributed roughly 72,000 sequenced TCR alpha transcripts. Via MiXCR, TCRdb re-called the reads, giving one row per CDR3 protein. These V and J calls originate from TCRdb's pipeline instead of the authors' own analysis. Among approximately 200,000 distinct CDR3 sequences listed, around three quarters were seen once. The CDR3 covers 15 residues. The V end was cut by 2 bases, the J end by 1 base, with 12 bases between. The germline V gene has CDR1 SGHNT and CDR2 YYREEE (reference sequence).

The receptor was isolated from a pool of human donors in good health; the sample pools cells from several healthy donors. The sample taken for sequencing was naive CD4+ and CD8+ T cells sorted from blood, pooled from several donors. This chain connects TRBV5-4 to TRBJ1-1, with TRBD1 as a possible D gene (5 bases). CDR3 sequence reads: CASSFDSLTNTEAFF. In DNA, the CDR3 is TGTGCCAGCAGCTTTGACAGTCTCACGAACACTGAAGCTTTCTTT. Complete variable domain (other parts from reference TRBV5-4 and TRBJ1-1): ETGVTQSPTHLIKTRGQQVTLRCSSQSGHNTVSWYQQALGQGPQFIFQYYREEENGRGNFPPRFSGLQFPNYSSELNVNALELDDSALYLCASSFDSLTNTEAFFGQGTRLTVV.